This TCR beta chain stems from a study of blood T cell repertoires in COVID-19. This clone was recorded once. Other nucleotide sequences from this sample produce the same CDR3. Germline loops: CDR1 SGHRS, CDR2 YFSETQ. Germline trimming cut 4 bases from V and 2 bases from J; bases unmatched to any gene: 6. CDR3 length: 16 amino acids. Profiled with immunoSEQ multiplex PCR; TCRdb holds only in-frame clones, not every one. In the table there are 250,000 or so clones, approximately 83% of which are singletons. Clinical history reported by participants formed the basis on which cohorts were assigned. Each recovered donor of Cohort 3 presented with two negative PCRs, clearance, or symptom resolution.

The chain carries TRBV5-1 and TRBJ2-3, with TRBD2 matching over 11 bases. Sequenced: PBMCs or T cells enriched from blood (not recorded which). The sequence was collected from a woman in her forties or fifties who had recovered from COVID-19. The CDR3 DNA reads TGCGCCAGCAGCCCCGGGACTAGCGGCCCCACAGATACGCAGTATTTT. It yields the protein CASSPGTSGPTDTQYF. Based on the CDR3 plus reference TRBV5-1 and TRBJ2-3, the full variable domain is KAGVTQTPRYLIKTRGQQVTLSCSPISGHRSVSWYQQTPGQGLQFLFEYFSETQRNKGNFPGRFSGRQFSNSRSEMNVSTLELGDSALYLCASSPGTSGPTDTQYFGPGTRLTVL.